This TCR beta chain was identified in a study of T cells in localized non-small cell lung cancer. Sequencing was performed with immunoSEQ multiplex PCR; in TCRdb, only in-frame clones are kept and a portion is missing. This sample carries some 38,000 clones, about nine tenths of them seen once, and the ten largest clones take less than 6.5%. V shed 7 bases and J shed 4 bases, with 16 bases lying between them. Germline loops: CDR1 MNHNS, CDR2 SASEGT. This CDR3 region has 14 residues. Turning to this clone: What it binds is not known.

Findings of the study overall: Out of the top 100 tumor clones, a median around 57 were seen in adjacent lung. Maximal T cell clonality occurred in uninvolved adjacent lung, with tumor ranking below it.

This receptor was taken from a male donor at least 60 years old with stage II lung adenocarcinoma. This chain links TRBV6-1 with TRBJ1-1; D is ambiguous. This specimen consisted of peripheral blood mononuclear cells, obtained before any cancer treatment. The chain's CDR3 is CASIQNTVTTEAFF. The CDR3 DNA reads as TGTGCCAGCATCCAGAATACTGTGACCACTGAAGCTTTCTTT.